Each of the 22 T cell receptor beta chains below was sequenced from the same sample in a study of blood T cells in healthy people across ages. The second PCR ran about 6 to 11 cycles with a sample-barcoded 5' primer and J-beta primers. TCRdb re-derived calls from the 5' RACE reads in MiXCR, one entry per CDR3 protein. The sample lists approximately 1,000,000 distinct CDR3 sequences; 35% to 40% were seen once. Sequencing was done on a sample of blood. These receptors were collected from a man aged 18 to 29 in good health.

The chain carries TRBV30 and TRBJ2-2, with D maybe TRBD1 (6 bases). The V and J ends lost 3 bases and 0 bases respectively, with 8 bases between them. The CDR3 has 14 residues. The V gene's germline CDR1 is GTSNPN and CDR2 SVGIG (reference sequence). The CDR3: CAWRQGSNTGELFF. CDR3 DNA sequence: TGTGCCTGGAGACAGGGTTCGAACACCGGGGAGCTGTTTTTT.

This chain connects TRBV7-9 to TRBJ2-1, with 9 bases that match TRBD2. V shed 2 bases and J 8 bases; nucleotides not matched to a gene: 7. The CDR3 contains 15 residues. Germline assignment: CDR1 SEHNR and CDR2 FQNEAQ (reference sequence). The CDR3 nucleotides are TGTGCCAGCAGCTTAATGGGCGGGGGGGCCCATGAGCAGTTCTTC. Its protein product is CASSLMGGGAHEQFF. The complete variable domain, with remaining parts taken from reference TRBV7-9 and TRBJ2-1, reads DTGVSQNPRHKITKRGQNVTFRCDPISEHNRLYWYRQTLGQGPEFLTYFQNEAQLEKSRLLSDRFSAERPKGSFSTLEIQRTEQGDSAMYLCASSLMGGGAHEQFFGPGTRLTVL.

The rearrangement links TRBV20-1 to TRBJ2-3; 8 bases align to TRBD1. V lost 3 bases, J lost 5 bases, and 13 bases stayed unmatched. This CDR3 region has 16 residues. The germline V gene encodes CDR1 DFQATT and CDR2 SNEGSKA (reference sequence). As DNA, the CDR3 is TGCAGTGCTAGGACTCCGGGACAGGAGTCCCGAGATACGCAGTATTTT. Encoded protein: CSARTPGQESRDTQYF.

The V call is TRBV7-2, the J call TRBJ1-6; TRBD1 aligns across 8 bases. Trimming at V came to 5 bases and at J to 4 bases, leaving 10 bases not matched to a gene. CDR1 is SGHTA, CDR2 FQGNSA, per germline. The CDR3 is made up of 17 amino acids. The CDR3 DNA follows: TGTGCCAGCAGCCCCCGACAGGGGATGGGATATAATTCACCCCTCCACTTT. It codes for CASSPRQGMGYNSPLHF.

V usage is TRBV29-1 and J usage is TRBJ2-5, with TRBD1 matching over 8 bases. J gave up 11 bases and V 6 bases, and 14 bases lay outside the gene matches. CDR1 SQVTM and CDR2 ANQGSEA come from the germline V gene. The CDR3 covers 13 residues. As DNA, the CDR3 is TGCAGCGTCGGTGCCTCAGGGGGCCATGAGCAGTACTTC. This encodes CSVGASGGHEQYF.

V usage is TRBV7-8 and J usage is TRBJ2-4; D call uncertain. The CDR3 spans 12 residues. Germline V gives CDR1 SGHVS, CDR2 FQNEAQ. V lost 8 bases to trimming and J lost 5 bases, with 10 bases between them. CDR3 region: CASGFGENIQYF. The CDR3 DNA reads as TGTGCCAGCGGGTTTGGGGAAAACATTCAGTACTTC. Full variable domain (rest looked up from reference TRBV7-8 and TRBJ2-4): GAGVSQSPRYKVAKRGQDVALRCDPISGHVSLFWYQQALGQGPEFLTYFQNEAQLDKSGLPSDRFFAERPEGSVSTLKIQRTQQEDSAVYLCASGFGENIQYFGAGTRLSVL.

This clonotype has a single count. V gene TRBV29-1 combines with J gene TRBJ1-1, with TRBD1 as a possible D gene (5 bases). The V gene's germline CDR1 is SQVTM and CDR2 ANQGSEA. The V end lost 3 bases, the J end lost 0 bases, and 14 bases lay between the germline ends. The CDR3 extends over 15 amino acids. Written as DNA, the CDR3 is TGCAGCGTTGACGGCGGATGGGGCATGAACACTGAAGCTTTCTTT. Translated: CSVDGGWGMNTEAFF.

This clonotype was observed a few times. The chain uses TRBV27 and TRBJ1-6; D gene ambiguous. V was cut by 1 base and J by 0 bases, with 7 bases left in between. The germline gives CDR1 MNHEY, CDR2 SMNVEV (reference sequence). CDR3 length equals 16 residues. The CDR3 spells CASSLFLGSYNSPLHF. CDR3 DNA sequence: TGTGCCAGCAGTTTATTTCTGGGCTCCTATAATTCACCCCTCCACTTT.

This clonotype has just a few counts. The DNA of the CDR3 is TGTGCCAGCAGCACCGGGACAGGGTCCTACAATGAGCAGTACTTC. Translated, it gives CASSTGTGSYNEQYF. J is TRBJ2-1 and V is TRBV7-2; TRBD1 agrees at 9 bases. The J call may not be correct, given that the DNA end is closer to TRBJ2-7. The CDR3 loop spans 15 amino acids. CDR1 SGHTA and CDR2 FQGNSA come from the germline V gene.

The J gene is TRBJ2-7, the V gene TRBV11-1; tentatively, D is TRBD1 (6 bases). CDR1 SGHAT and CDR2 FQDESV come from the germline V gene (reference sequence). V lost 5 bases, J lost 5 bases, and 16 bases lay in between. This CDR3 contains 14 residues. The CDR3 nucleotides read TGTGCCAGCAGCGGCTGGGGGCAGGCCAACGAGCAGTACTTC. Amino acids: CASSGWGQANEQYF.

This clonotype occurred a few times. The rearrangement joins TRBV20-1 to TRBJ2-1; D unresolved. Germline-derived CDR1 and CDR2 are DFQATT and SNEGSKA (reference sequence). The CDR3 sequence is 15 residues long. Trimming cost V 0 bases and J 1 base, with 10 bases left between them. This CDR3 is CSARDDLYSYNEQFF. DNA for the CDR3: TGCAGTGCTAGAGATGATCTGTATTCCTACAATGAGCAGTTCTTC.

CDR3 coding DNA: TGTGCCAGCGGGGGCGGGGGGGTCAATACGCAGTATTTT. Protein: CASGGGGVNTQYF. The chain carries TRBV6-5 and TRBJ2-3; TRBD2 matches 9 bases. Germline CDR1 reads MNHEY; CDR2 reads SVGAGI. The CDR3 length is 13 residues. The trim removed 8 bases at V and 7 bases at J, leaving 7 bases unmatched.

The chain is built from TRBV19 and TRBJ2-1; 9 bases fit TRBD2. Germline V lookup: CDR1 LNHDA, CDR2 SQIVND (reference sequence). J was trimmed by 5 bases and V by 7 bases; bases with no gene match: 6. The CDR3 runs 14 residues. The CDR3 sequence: CASNEGLADNEQFF. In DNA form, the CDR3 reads TGTGCCAGTAATGAGGGACTAGCCGACAATGAGCAGTTCTTC. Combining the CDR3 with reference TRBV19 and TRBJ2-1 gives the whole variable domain DGGITQSPKYLFRKEGQNVTLSCEQNLNHDAMYWYRQDPGQGLRLIYYSQIVNDFQKGDIAEGYSVSREKKESFPLTVTSAQKNPTAFYLCASNEGLADNEQFFGPGTRLTVL.

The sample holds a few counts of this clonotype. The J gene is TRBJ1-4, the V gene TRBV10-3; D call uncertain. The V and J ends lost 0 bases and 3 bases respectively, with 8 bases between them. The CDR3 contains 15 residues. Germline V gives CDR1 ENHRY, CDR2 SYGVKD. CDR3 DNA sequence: TGTGCCATCAGTGAGTCCTGGGGTGCTAATGAAAAACTGTTTTTT. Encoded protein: CAISESWGANEKLFF.

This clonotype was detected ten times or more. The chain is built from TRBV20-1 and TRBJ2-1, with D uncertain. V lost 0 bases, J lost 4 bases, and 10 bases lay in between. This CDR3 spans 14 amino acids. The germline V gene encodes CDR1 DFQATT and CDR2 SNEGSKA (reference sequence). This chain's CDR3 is CSARDGLDYNEQFF. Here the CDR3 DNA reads TGCAGTGCTAGAGATGGCCTTGATTACAATGAGCAGTTCTTC.

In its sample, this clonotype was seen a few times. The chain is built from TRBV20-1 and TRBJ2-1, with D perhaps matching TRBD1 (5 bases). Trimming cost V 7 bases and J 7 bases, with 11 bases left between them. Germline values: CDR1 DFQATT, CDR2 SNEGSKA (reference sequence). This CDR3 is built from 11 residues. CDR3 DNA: TGCAGTGTCCAAGGGGCAAATGAGCAGTTCTTC. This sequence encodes CSVQGANEQFF.

For the CDR3, the DNA is TGTGCCAGCAGCCGCGGGACAGGGAGTACTGAAGCTTTCTTT. Amino acids: CASSRGTGSTEAFF. J is TRBJ1-1 and V is TRBV6-5, with TRBD1 identical over 9 bases. Looked up from germline, CDR1 is MNHEY and CDR2 is SVGAGI. This CDR3 spans 14 amino acids. The trim removed 6 bases at V and 5 bases at J, leaving 7 bases unmatched.

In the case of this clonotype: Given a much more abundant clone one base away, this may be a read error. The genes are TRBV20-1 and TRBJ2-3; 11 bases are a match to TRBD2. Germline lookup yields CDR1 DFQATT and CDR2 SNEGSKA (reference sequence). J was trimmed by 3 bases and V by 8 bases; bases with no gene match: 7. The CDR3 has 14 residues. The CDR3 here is CSTGGLAETDTQYF. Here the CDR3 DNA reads TGCAGTACTGGGGGACTAGCGGAGACAGATACGCAGTATTTT.

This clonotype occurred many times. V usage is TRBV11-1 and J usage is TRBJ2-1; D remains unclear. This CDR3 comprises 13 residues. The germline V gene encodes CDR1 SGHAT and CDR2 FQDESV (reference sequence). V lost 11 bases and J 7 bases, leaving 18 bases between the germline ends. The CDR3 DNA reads TGTGCCGCAGCCCCGAGTGCGGTAAATGAGCAGTTCTTC. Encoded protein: CAAAPSAVNEQFF.

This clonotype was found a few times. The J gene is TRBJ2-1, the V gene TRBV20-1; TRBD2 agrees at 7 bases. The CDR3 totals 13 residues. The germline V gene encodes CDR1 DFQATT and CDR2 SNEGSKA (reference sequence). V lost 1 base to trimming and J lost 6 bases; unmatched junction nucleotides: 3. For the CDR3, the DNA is TGCAGTGCTAGAGGTCGCGGGGGCAATGAGCAGTTCTTC. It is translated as CSARGRGGNEQFF.

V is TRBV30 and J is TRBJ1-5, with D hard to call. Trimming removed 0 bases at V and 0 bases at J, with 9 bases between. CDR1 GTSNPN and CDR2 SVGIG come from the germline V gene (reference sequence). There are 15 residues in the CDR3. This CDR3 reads CAWSVGMNSNQPQHF. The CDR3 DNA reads TGTGCCTGGAGTGTAGGGATGAATAGCAATCAGCCCCAGCATTTT. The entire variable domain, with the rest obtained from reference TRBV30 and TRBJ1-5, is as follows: SQTIHQWPATLVQPVGSPLSLECTVEGTSNPNLYWYRQAAGRGLQLLFYSVGIGQISSEVPQNLSASRPQDRQFILSSKKLLLSDSGFYLCAWSVGMNSNQPQHFGDGTRLSIL.

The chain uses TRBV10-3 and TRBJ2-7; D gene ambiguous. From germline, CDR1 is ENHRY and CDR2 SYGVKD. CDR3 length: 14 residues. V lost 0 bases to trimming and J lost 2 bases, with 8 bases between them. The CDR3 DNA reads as TGTGCCATCAGTGAGTCCCAGGTCGCCTACGAGCAGTACTTC. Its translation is CAISESQVAYEQYF.